This entry concerns a single TCR beta chain. The source of the sample is a study of T cell responses to AZD1222 COVID-19 vaccine. Only in-frame clones appear in the TCRdb table, and some are missing; sequencing was by immunoSEQ multiplex PCR. This sample has about 130,000 clones, with approximately 92% found just once. This specimen consisted of peripheral blood, obtained 28 days after the second AZD1222 dose. The clonotype was recovered from an adult who received the AZD1222 COVID-19 vaccine.

The CDR3 region is CASSYGGDRNQPQHF. CDR3 DNA sequence: TGTGCCAGCAGTTACGGAGGGGATCGCAATCAGCCCCAGCATTTT. V gene TRBV6-5 combines with J gene TRBJ1-5; maybe TRBD1 (5 bases). Trimming took 2 bases from V and 2 from J, leaving 10 bases between them. Germline V lookup: CDR1 MNHEY, CDR2 SVGAGI. The CDR3 covers 15 residues.